The 24 T cell receptor beta chains below all came from one sample that was sequenced in a study of glioma-infiltrating T cells after dendritic cell vaccination. Documented time point: after dendritic cell vaccination, including at tumor progression/relapse. TCRdb's table, derived via immunoSEQ multiplex PCR, lists solely in-frame clones and lacks some. The sample lists some 90,000 clones; around four fifths were seen once. The source material was blood, sampled after dendritic cell vaccination. Receptors originate from a human donor with glioblastoma.

This clone was recorded a few times. This chain uses TRBV19 with TRBJ1-1, with D maybe TRBD1 (5 bases). There are 14 residues in the CDR3. The germline V gene encodes CDR1 LNHDA and CDR2 SQIVND (reference sequence). The ends were cut back, 6 bases at V and 2 bases at J, with 13 bases in the middle. CDR3 amino acids: CASSTRQPNTEAFF. For the CDR3, the DNA is TGTGCCAGTAGCACCCGACAGCCCAACACTGAAGCTTTCTTT. Based on the CDR3 plus reference TRBV19 and TRBJ1-1, the full variable domain is DGGITQSPKYLFRKEGQNVTLSCEQNLNHDAMYWYRQDPGQGLRLIYYSQIVNDFQKGDIAEGYSVSREKKESFPLTVTSAQKNPTAFYLCASSTRQPNTEAFFGQGTRLTVV.

V gene TRBV2 combines with J gene TRBJ1-1; maybe TRBD1 (5 bases). The CDR3 is 11 residues long. CDR1 and CDR2 (germline): SNHLY, FYNNEI. The V gene lost 6 bases and the J gene lost 4 bases, with 6 bases spanning the gap. CDR3 sequence: CASRGGTEAFF. The CDR3 DNA sequence: TGTGCCAGCAGGGGGGGCACTGAAGCTTTCTTT.

The gene calls are TRBV19 and TRBJ1-5; tentative D call: TRBD1 (5 bases). This CDR3 contains 17 residues. V was trimmed by 3 bases and J by 0 bases, leaving 15 bases between them. Per germline, CDR1 LNHDA and CDR2 SQIVND (reference sequence). The CDR3 loop is CASSISGFPTSNQPQHF. The CDR3 nucleotides are TGTGCCAGTAGTATTTCAGGGTTTCCAACTAGCAATCAGCCCCAGCATTTT.

This chain joins TRBV2 and TRBJ2-1; 11 nucleotides align to TRBD2. The CDR3 length is 14 residues. Per the germline V gene, CDR1 is SNHLY and CDR2 is FYNNEI. Trimming at V came to 6 bases and at J to 11 bases, leaving 9 bases not matched to a gene. The chain's CDR3 is CASRIPGLADKQFF. In nucleotides, the CDR3 is TGTGCCAGCAGGATTCCGGGACTAGCGGATAAGCAGTTCTTC.

This rearrangement joins TRBV27 to TRBJ1-2, with D perhaps TRBD1 (5 bases). CDR3 length: 15 residues. V dropped 4 bases and J dropped 5 bases, with 17 bases sitting between them. The V gene's germline CDR1 is MNHEY and CDR2 SMNVEV (reference sequence). CDR3 region: CASSSVGGVLYGYTF. Here the CDR3 DNA reads TGTGCCAGCAGTTCCGTCGGGGGGGTCCTATATGGCTACACCTTC.

The chain links TRBV2 to TRBJ1-5; D ambiguous. CDR3 size: 13 residues. Germline assignment: CDR1 SNHLY and CDR2 FYNNEI. V gave up 6 bases and J gave up 5 bases, with 11 bases separating them. The CDR3 DNA reads as TGTGCCAGCAGGACGGACGGGGATCAGCCCCAGCATTTT. Translated, it gives CASRTDGDQPQHF.

V and J are TRBV6-6 and TRBJ2-2; tentative D call: TRBD1 (6 bases). This CDR3 has 14 amino acids. Deletions cut 0 bases from V and 6 bases from J, with 8 bases between. The V gene's germline CDR1 is MNHNY and CDR2 SVGAGI (reference sequence). The CDR3 DNA reads as TGTGCCAGCAGTTACTCACAGGGTGCCGGGGAGCTGTTTTTT. Protein sequence: CASSYSQGAGELFF.

The chain uses TRBV5-1 and TRBJ2-3; D may be TRBD2 (5 bases). The CDR3 extends over 14 amino acids. The germline V gene has CDR1 SGHRS and CDR2 YFSETQ. Trimming took off 2 bases at V and 2 bases at J, with 9 bases between the two ends. The CDR3 protein is CASSFRDITDTQYF. The CDR3 region has the DNA TGCGCCAGCAGCTTCCGGGATATCACAGATACGCAGTATTTT.

This chain joins TRBV5-4 and TRBJ2-1; the match to TRBD2 covers 15 bases. Unmatched junction bases numbered 10, after V lost 0 bases and J lost 12 bases. CDR3 size: 17 residues. CDR1 and CDR2 from the germline V gene are SGHNT and YYREEE (reference sequence). CDR3: CASSLAGGLAGGQGQFF. DNA for the CDR3: TGTGCCAGCAGCTTGGCCGGGGGACTAGCGGGGGGACAGGGGCAGTTCTTC.

The V call is TRBV15, the J call TRBJ2-2; 9 nucleotides align to TRBD2. The CDR3 spans 16 residues. Germline loops: CDR1 LNHNV, CDR2 YYDKDF (reference sequence). After removal of 0 bases from V and 1 base from J, the junction contained 0 bases not matched to a gene. For the CDR3, the DNA is TGTGCCACCAGCAGAGAACTAGCGGGGAACACCGGGGAGCTGTTTTTT. Translated: CATSRELAGNTGELFF.

The genes are TRBV7-9 and TRBJ1-1; 8 bases are shared with TRBD1. The CDR3 consists of 14 residues. V lost 5 bases, J lost 4 bases, and 6 bases stayed unmatched. The germline V gene encodes CDR1 SEHNR and CDR2 FQNEAQ (reference sequence). The CDR3 region has the DNA TGTGCCAGCAGCGGACAGGGCTTGCGCACTGAAGCTTTCTTT. Translating it yields CASSGQGLRTEAFF. The variable domain in full, completed from reference TRBV7-9 and TRBJ1-1, reads DTGVSQNPRHKITKRGQNVTFRCDPISEHNRLYWYRQTLGQGPEFLTYFQNEAQLEKSRLLSDRFSAERPKGSFSTLEIQRTEQGDSAMYLCASSGQGLRTEAFFGQGTRLTVV.

Of note for this clone: Other DNA sequences from this sample encode an identical CDR3 as well. The chain is built from TRBV7-2 and TRBJ1-1; D is unclear. Trimming stripped 6 bases from V and 11 bases from J, with 19 bases between. Germline CDR1 is SGHTA and CDR2 is FQGNSA. The CDR3 totals 13 residues. The CDR3 sequence is CASSFIAGTDAFF. The CDR3 coding sequence is TGTGCCAGCAGTTTTATCGCAGGAACAGACGCTTTCTTT.

The J gene is TRBJ1-1, the V gene TRBV19; D is unresolved. Trimming cost V 5 bases and J 0 bases, with 16 bases left between them. CDR3 length: 16 amino acids. CDR1 and CDR2 (germline): LNHDA, SQIVND (reference sequence). DNA of the CDR3: TGTGCCAGTAGTTCCCTCCGGGGATCCATGAACACTGAAGCTTTCTTT. Translated, it gives CASSSLRGSMNTEAFF.

The chain couples TRBV7-2 to TRBJ2-3, with a tentative D call TRBD1 (5 bases). This CDR3 region has 15 residues. Germline-derived CDR1 and CDR2 are SGHTA and FQGNSA. Trimming took off 5 bases at V and 1 base at J, with 13 bases between the two ends. The CDR3 DNA reads as TGTGCCAGCAGCAGGGGCCCCCCGGGCACAGATACGCAGTATTTT. Translated: CASSRGPPGTDTQYF. The full variable domain, with the rest looked up from reference TRBV7-2 and TRBJ2-3, is GAGVSQSPSNKVTEKGKDVELRCDPISGHTALYWYRQSLGQGLEFLIYFQGNSAPDKSGLPSDRFSAERTGGSVSTLTIQRTQQEDSAVYLCASSRGPPGTDTQYFGPGTRLTVL.

This clone appeared a few times. The CDR3 spells CAWSVALNQPQHF. The CDR3 DNA reads as TGTGCCTGGAGTGTAGCCCTCAATCAGCCCCAGCATTTT. The V call is TRBV30, the J call TRBJ1-5; D not certain. The CDR3 has 13 residues. Germline CDR1 GTSNPN, CDR2 SVGIG (reference sequence). The V end was cut by 0 bases, the J end by 3 bases, with 6 bases between.

The gene calls are TRBV6-1 and TRBJ1-1, with 7 nucleotides matching TRBD1. The CDR3 loop spans 15 amino acids. Germline lookup yields CDR1 MNHNS and CDR2 SASEGT. Trimming cost V 4 bases and J 3 bases; bases outside gene matches: 8. The CDR3 DNA follows: TGTGCCAGCAGTGTATCGACAGGGTTGCACACTGAAGCTTTCTTT. Protein: CASSVSTGLHTEAFF.

This clone is a singleton in its sample. This sequence joins TRBV29-1 and TRBJ2-5; D might be TRBD1 (6 bases). The V end was cut by 6 bases, the J end by 11 bases, with 16 bases between. The length of the CDR3 is 11 residues. Germline assignment: CDR1 SQVTM and CDR2 ANQGSEA. The CDR3 is CSVAQGFEQYF. In DNA, the CDR3 is TGCAGCGTAGCCCAGGGGTTTGAGCAGTACTTC.

The chain links TRBV5-1 to TRBJ2-5, with D possibly being TRBD2 (6 bases). Per germline, CDR1 SGHRS and CDR2 YFSETQ. This CDR3 is 10 amino acids long. V lost 7 bases to trimming and J lost 5 bases, with 6 bases between them. Written as DNA, the CDR3 is TGCGCCAGCGGAGGGGAGACCCAGTACTTC. Translation: CASGGETQYF.

The chain couples TRBV19 to TRBJ1-5, with 8 nucleotides matching TRBD1. The germline CDR1 and CDR2 sequences are LNHDA and SQIVND (reference sequence). The V and J ends lost 4 bases and 1 base, in that order; junction bases with no gene match: 6. This CDR3 has 16 residues. Here the CDR3 reads CASSRGAGGSNQPQHF. Here the CDR3 DNA reads TGTGCCAGTAGTAGGGGGGCAGGGGGCAGCAATCAGCCCCAGCATTTT.

The chain recombines TRBV6-1 with TRBJ2-7; possible D gene TRBD2, 7 bases. Germline CDR1 and CDR2: MNHNS and SASEGT. V was clipped by 1 base and J by 8 bases, with 15 bases between them. The CDR3 runs 14 residues. In DNA form, the CDR3 reads TGTGCCAGCAGTGAAGGATCGGGGGGCGGTAAGCAGTACGTC. Amino acid sequence: CASSEGSGGGKQYV.

This chain links TRBV2 with TRBJ2-1; 12 nucleotides align to TRBD2. CDR1 is SNHLY and CDR2 is FYNNEI in the germline V gene. The CDR3 spans 14 residues. V was clipped by 5 bases and J by 10 bases; unmatched bases: 6. CDR3 nucleotides: TGTGCCAGCAGTTTTCGACTAGCGGGAGACGAGCAGTTCTTC. Protein sequence: CASSFRLAGDEQFF.

DNA of the CDR3: TGTGCCAGCAGCCTAGGGCCGGGACAGGGGGAAGAGACCCAGTACTTC. Translating it yields CASSLGPGQGEETQYF. V and J are TRBV7-7 and TRBJ2-5, with TRBD1 identical over 11 bases. J gave up 3 bases and V 5 bases, and 8 bases lay outside the gene matches. CDR1 SSHAT and CDR2 FNYEAQ come from the germline V gene (reference sequence). CDR3 length: 16 residues. Drawing the rest from reference TRBV7-7 and TRBJ2-5, the complete variable domain is GAGVSQSPRYKVTKRGQDVTLRCDPISSHATLYWYQQALGQGPEFLTYFNYEAQPDKSGLPSDRFSAERPEGSISTLTIQRTEQRDSAMYRCASSLGPGQGEETQYFGPGTRLLVL.

The V and J genes are TRBV5-1 and TRBJ2-7, with 10 bases that match TRBD2. The germline gives CDR1 SGHRS, CDR2 YFSETQ. The CDR3 has 16 residues. Losses at the gene ends were 0 bases for V and 3 bases for J; bases not matched to a gene: 6. For the CDR3, the DNA is TGCGCCAGCAGCTTGGGAGGGACTAGCGCGTACTACGAGCAGTACGTC. Its protein is CASSLGGTSAYYEQYV.

This clone was seen a handful of times. The chain uses TRBV6-1 and TRBJ2-5; 7 positions agree with TRBD1. V was clipped by 4 bases and J by 5 bases; unmatched bases: 10. CDR3 length: 15 amino acids. The V gene's germline CDR1 is MNHNS and CDR2 SASEGT. This CDR3 reads CASSGGDRVRETQYF. CDR3 in DNA: TGTGCCAGCAGTGGTGGCGACAGGGTGAGGGAGACCCAGTACTTC.